These T cell receptor beta chains were read from a single sample in a study of cytomegalovirus exposure and HLA in healthy donors. Assay: immunoSEQ multiplex PCR; the TCRdb copy retains only in-frame clones and omits some. The sample has about 140,000 clones, roughly four fifths seen once; the top ten hold 1.4%. The sample comprised PBMCs. These receptors were collected from a woman between 25 and 40 years old in good health and CMV-seronegative. Both conserved end residues are part of each CDR3. A D gene is named only where the DNA matches it firmly. Clone size appears in some rows only: once, few, many, or a class for an expanded clone.

v_gene	d_gene	abundance	j_gene	CDR3aa	CDR3nt
TRBV6-1	TRBD1	NA	TRBJ1-1	CASSEASRGPTGAFF	TGTGCCAGCAGTGAAGCATCTAGGGGGCCGACGGGAGCTTTCTTT
TRBV15	NA	once	TRBJ1-1	CATHGYEANTEAFF	TGTGCCACCCATGGTTATGAGGCTAACACTGAAGCTTTCTTT
TRBV2	NA	NA	TRBJ1-4	CASSREGNEKLFF	TGTGCCAGCAGCAGGGAGGGCAATGAAAAACTGTTTTTT
TRBV7-8	NA	once	TRBJ1-1	CASSLAGVGTEAFF	TGTGCCAGCAGCTTAGCAGGGGTGGGAACTGAAGCTTTCTTT
TRBV28	NA	NA	TRBJ1-2	CASSLRRATHYGYTF	TGTGCCAGCAGTCTCAGGAGGGCGACTCACTATGGCTACACCTTC
TRBV2	TRBD1	NA	TRBJ1-3	CASSAQGAPAGNTIYF	TGTGCCAGCAGTGCACAGGGGGCGCCGGCAGGAAACACCATATATTTT
TRBV5-3	TRBD1	NA	TRBJ1-3	CARSLGRARGQLVLGNTIYF	TGTGCCAGAAGCTTGGGAAGAGCCAGGGGGCAGTTAGTCTTGGGAAACACCATATATTTT
TRBV2	TRBD1	NA	TRBJ1-5	CASKRTGGLGPQHF	TGTGCCAGTAAGAGGACAGGGGGCTTAGGGCCCCAGCATTTT
TRBV9	TRBD1	NA	TRBJ1-6	CASSARDRNSPLHF	TGTGCCAGCAGCGCCCGGGACAGAAATTCACCCCTCCACTTT
TRBV14	TRBD1	NA	TRBJ2-6	CASSSGQGAWGANVLTF	TGTGCCAGCAGCTCGGGACAGGGGGCGTGGGGGGCCAACGTCCTGACTTTC
TRBV9	TRBD2	NA	TRBJ2-5	CASSVDPYGLAGVKETQYF	TGTGCCAGCAGCGTGGACCCCTATGGTCTAGCGGGGGTAAAAGAGACCCAGTACTTC
TRBV5-1	TRBD1	NA	TRBJ2-2	CASSPGQAPNTGELFF	TGCGCCAGCAGCCCGGGACAGGCTCCGAACACCGGGGAGCTGTTTTTT
TRBV2	NA	few	TRBJ2-1	CASSLVPTYNEQFF	TGTGCCAGCAGTTTGGTTCCTACCTACAATGAGCAGTTCTTC
TRBV7-2	TRBD1	NA	TRBJ2-7	CASSLRDRFDYEQYF	TGTGCCAGCAGCCTCCGGGACAGATTCGACTACGAGCAGTACTTC
TRBV11-2	TRBD1	few	TRBJ1-6	CASSPYRGQVSPLHF	TGTGCCAGCAGCCCCTACAGGGGGCAGGTTTCACCCCTCCACTTT
TRBV7-2	TRBD1	NA	TRBJ1-5	CASSLFDRGGNQPQHF	TGTGCCAGCAGCTTATTTGACAGGGGTGGCAATCAGCCCCAGCATTTT
TRBV28	NA	few	TRBJ2-2	CASSRPVGRTGELFF	TGTGCCAGCAGTCGCCCCGTGGGGCGCACCGGGGAGCTGTTTTTT
TRBV18	TRBD1	NA	TRBJ1-2	CASSPKTGGSAYTF	TGTGCCAGCTCACCCAAGACAGGGGGTAGCGCGTACACCTTC
TRBV19	TRBD1	NA	TRBJ1-2	CASSGQGGGLDYTF	TGTGCCAGTAGTGGACAGGGAGGGGGTTTGGACTACACCTTC
TRBV19	TRBD1	NA	TRBJ1-1	CASSILQGVNTEAFF	TGTGCCAGTAGTATATTACAGGGGGTGAACACTGAAGCTTTCTTT
TRBV28	TRBD2	NA	TRBJ2-7	CASSLISRGDGYEQYF	TGTGCCAGCAGCCTAATTAGCCGGGGGGATGGCTACGAGCAGTACTTC
TRBV5-6	TRBD1	once	TRBJ2-5	CASSSAGTGSQETQYF	TGTGCCAGCAGCTCGGCCGGGACAGGGTCCCAAGAGACCCAGTACTTC
TRBV5-1	NA	NA	TRBJ1-2	CASSLDGGGGYGYTF	TGCGCCAGCAGCTTGGACGGAGGAGGAGGCTATGGCTACACCTTC
TRBV11-2	NA	few	TRBJ2-4	CASSLAGVINIQYF	TGTGCCAGCAGCTTAGCCGGGGTTATAAACATTCAGTACTTC
TRBV5-1	NA	NA	TRBJ1-1	CASSLIGGDTEAFF	TGCGCCAGCAGCCTGATCGGGGGGGACACTGAAGCTTTCTTT
TRBV29-1	NA	NA	TRBJ2-7	CSVLTDAYEQYF	TGCAGCGTCCTGACAGATGCCTACGAGCAGTACTTC
TRBV5-1	NA	NA	TRBJ1-1	CASSLAPWGDTEAFF	TGCGCCAGCAGCTTGGCTCCCTGGGGAGACACTGAAGCTTTCTTT
TRBV4-1	TRBD2	NA	TRBJ2-1	CASSFRLAGVYNEQFF	TGCGCCAGCAGTTTTCGACTAGCGGGGGTCTACAATGAGCAGTTCTTC
TRBV7-8	NA	NA	TRBJ1-6	CASSFSQGNNSPLHF	TGTGCCAGCAGCTTTTCCCAGGGTAACAATTCACCCCTCCACTTT
TRBV4-3	TRBD2	NA	TRBJ2-1	CASSQARPIPGLAGGYNEQFF	TGCGCCAGCAGCCAAGCGCGGCCGATACCGGGACTAGCGGGGGGTTACAATGAGCAGTTCTTC
TRBV7-2	TRBD1	NA	TRBJ1-2	CASRNPLDRDRYYGYTF	TGTGCCAGCAGAAACCCTCTCGACCGGGACAGGTACTATGGCTACACCTTC
TRBV10-3	TRBD1	NA	TRBJ2-3	CAISEPLRGQGTDTQYF	TGTGCCATCAGTGAGCCCCTCCGAGGACAGGGCACAGATACGCAGTATTTT
TRBV15	NA	NA	TRBJ1-5	CATSREYHRDSNQPQHF	TGTGCCACCAGCAGAGAGTACCACAGGGATAGCAATCAGCCCCAGCATTTT
TRBV5-6	NA	many	TRBJ2-1	CASSHTSGEQFF	TGTGCCAGCAGTCATACGAGCGGAGAGCAGTTCTTC
TRBV28	NA	NA	TRBJ2-1	CASSWAPRERGHEQFF	TGTGCCAGCAGTTGGGCCCCTCGAGAGCGCGGGCATGAGCAGTTCTTC
TRBV18	NA	NA	TRBJ2-3	CASSPTSGDTDTQYF	TGTGCCAGCTCACCTACTTCGGGGGACACAGATACGCAGTATTTT
TRBV19	NA	NA	TRBJ1-5	CASSIFRGSQPQHF	TGTGCCAGTAGTATATTTAGGGGAAGTCAGCCCCAGCATTTT
TRBV19	TRBD1	NA	TRBJ1-1	CASWDRGDSTEAFF	TGTGCCAGTTGGGACAGGGGGGACAGCACTGAAGCTTTCTTT
TRBV5-4	NA	NA	TRBJ2-5	CASSLAGNQETQYF	TGTGCCAGCAGCTTGGCAGGAAACCAAGAGACCCAGTACTTC
TRBV5-3	TRBD2	NA	TRBJ2-3	CARSLLAEDIGPSTDTQYF	TGTGCCAGAAGCTTGCTAGCGGAGGACATCGGCCCTAGCACAGATACGCAGTATTTT
TRBV4-3	NA	once	TRBJ2-3	CASSQDRTRDTQYF	TGCGCCAGCAGCCAAGATCGAACGCGGGATACGCAGTATTTT
TRBV9	NA	NA	TRBJ2-2	CASSADYTGELFF	TGTGCCAGCAGCGCCGACTACACCGGGGAGCTGTTTTTT
TRBV7-2	NA	once	TRBJ1-1	CASRRGAGLNTEAFF	TGTGCCAGCCGCCGGGGGGCAGGGTTGAACACTGAAGCTTTCTTT
TRBV2	TRBD2	NA	TRBJ2-4	CASSESGGTGTSVVKNIQYF	TGTGCCAGCAGTGAAAGTGGGGGCACCGGGACTAGCGTGGTCAAAAACATTCAGTACTTC
TRBV27	NA	NA	TRBJ1-4	CASSLEGTTNEKLFF	TGTGCCAGCAGTTTGGAGGGAACAACTAATGAAAAACTGTTTTTT
TRBV2	TRBD1	NA	TRBJ2-1	CASTRTGGTYNEQFF	TGTGCCAGCACCCGGACAGGGGGTACCTACAATGAGCAGTTCTTC
TRBV4-1	NA	NA	TRBJ1-4	CASSQDRDYEKLFF	TGCGCCAGCAGCCAAGATCGGGATTATGAAAAACTGTTTTTT
TRBV4-3	TRBD2	many	TRBJ2-1	CASSQDPSGGANEQFF	TGCGCCAGCAGCCAAGATCCAAGCGGGGGGGCAAATGAGCAGTTCTTC
TRBV7-2	NA	NA	TRBJ1-6	CASSLGQASPLHF	TGTGCCAGCAGCTTGGGGCAGGCTTCACCCCTCCACTTT
TRBV4-1	TRBD2	NA	TRBJ2-1	CASSQDGGGAINEQFF	TGCGCCAGCAGCCAAGACGGCGGGGGGGCCATAAATGAGCAGTTCTTC
TRBV28	NA	NA	TRBJ1-2	CASSPRGGRGYTF	TGTGCCAGCAGTCCCCGGGGGGGGCGAGGCTACACCTTC
TRBV4-2	TRBD2	NA	TRBJ2-3	CASSQRRGGRTDTQYF	TGTGCCAGCAGCCAACGCCGGGGGGGACGCACAGATACGCAGTATTTT
TRBV9	TRBD2	NA	TRBJ2-7	CASSAPGTSGGIDEQYF	TGTGCCAGCAGCGCCCCGGGGACTAGCGGGGGCATCGACGAGCAGTACTTC
TRBV10-3	NA	NA	TRBJ1-5	CASGQGQGSANQPQHF	TGTGCGTCCGGGCAGGGGCAAGGATCTGCCAATCAGCCCCAGCATTTT
TRBV7-2	NA	NA	TRBJ1-5	CASSPHANSNQPQHF	TGTGCCAGCAGCCCACATGCCAATAGCAATCAGCCCCAGCATTTT
TRBV19	NA	NA	TRBJ1-1	CASSSLTANTEAFF	TGTGCCAGTAGTTCACTGACAGCGAACACTGAAGCTTTCTTT